The rows below give T cell receptor beta chains drawn from one sample of a study of T cell responses to AZD1222 COVID-19 vaccine. The repertoire was sequenced with immunoSEQ multiplex PCR; TCRdb's copy has only in-frame clones and lacks some. Of about 55,000 clones listed, approximately 88% are singletons. The material sequenced was peripheral blood, taken on day 0 of AZD1222 vaccination. The receptors come from an adult in good health. The CDR3 runs from the conserved cysteine through the conserved F or W. The D gene is left open where the match is weak. Rows may omit the clone size; those that give it use once, few, many or a size class.

clone size: -; V gene: TRBV29-1; D gene: -; J gene: TRBJ2-7; CDR3 protein: CSVNTGRFYEQYF; CDR3 DNA: TGCAGCGTCAATACAGGACGGTTCTACGAGCAGTACTTC
clone size: once; V gene: TRBV24-1; D gene: -; J gene: TRBJ2-1; CDR3 protein: CATPPGTRSYNEQFF; CDR3 DNA: TGTGCCACCCCACCAGGGACTCGCTCCTACAATGAGCAGTTCTTC
clone size: -; V gene: TRBV7-9; D gene: -; J gene: TRBJ2-2; CDR3 protein: CASSSYRLNTGELFF; CDR3 DNA: TGTGCCAGCAGCTCTTATCGACTTAACACCGGGGAGCTGTTTTTT
clone size: -; V gene: TRBV5-1; D gene: -; J gene: TRBJ2-1; CDR3 protein: CASTLGQGSYNEQFF; CDR3 DNA: TGCGCCAGCACCCTGGGCCAGGGAAGCTACAATGAGCAGTTCTTC
clone size: -; V gene: TRBV7-6; D gene: TRBD1; J gene: TRBJ1-3; CDR3 protein: CASSLGTGNSGNTIYF; CDR3 DNA: TGTGCCAGCAGCTTAGGGACAGGAAACTCTGGAAACACCATATATTTT
clone size: -; V gene: TRBV6-2/TRBV6-3; D gene: -; J gene: TRBJ1-5; CDR3 protein: CASSYLGPYSNQPQHF; CDR3 DNA: TGTGCCAGCAGTTACCTGGGACCTTATAGCAATCAGCCCCAGCATTTT
clone size: -; V gene: TRBV5-1; D gene: -; J gene: TRBJ2-3; CDR3 protein: CASSLEGGDSGDTQYF; CDR3 DNA: TGCGCCAGCAGCTTGGAGGGCGGTGACTCAGGGGATACGCAGTATTTT
clone size: -; V gene: TRBV5-1; D gene: -; J gene: TRBJ2-3; CDR3 protein: CASSGGPSTDTQYF; CDR3 DNA: TGCGCCAGCAGCGGTGGCCCGAGCACAGATACGCAGTATTTT
clone size: few; V gene: TRBV11-2; D gene: TRBD2; J gene: TRBJ2-2; CDR3 protein: CASRPLADLNTGELFF; CDR3 DNA: TGTGCCAGCAGGCCACTAGCGGACTTAAACACCGGGGAGCTGTTTTTT
clone size: -; V gene: TRBV9; D gene: TRBD1; J gene: TRBJ1-1; CDR3 protein: CASSLGQGTEAFF; CDR3 DNA: TGTGCCAGCAGCCTCGGACAGGGCACTGAAGCTTTCTTT
clone size: -; V gene: TRBV7-2; D gene: -; J gene: TRBJ1-6; CDR3 protein: CASSLLPEDSPLHF; CDR3 DNA: TGTGCCAGCAGCTTATTGCCCGAAGATTCACCCCTCCACTTT
clone size: -; V gene: TRBV19; D gene: TRBD2; J gene: TRBJ2-5; CDR3 protein: CASSRLAGGLLETQYF; CDR3 DNA: TGTGCCAGTAGTCGACTAGCGGGAGGACTCTTGGAGACCCAGTACTTC
clone size: -; V gene: TRBV30; D gene: -; J gene: TRBJ2-3; CDR3 protein: CAWKVAGNSDTQYF; CDR3 DNA: TGTGCCTGGAAAGTGGCGGGAAATTCAGATACGCAGTATTTT
clone size: -; V gene: TRBV29-1; D gene: TRBD1; J gene: TRBJ2-1; CDR3 protein: CSQTTRDRVYNEQFF; CDR3 DNA: TGCAGCCAAACTACCCGGGACAGGGTCTACAATGAGCAGTTCTTC
clone size: few; V gene: TRBV30; D gene: TRBD1; J gene: TRBJ2-6; CDR3 protein: CAWSRTGSPGANVLTF; CDR3 DNA: TGTGCCTGGAGTAGGACAGGGTCACCTGGGGCCAACGTCCTGACTTTC
clone size: -; V gene: TRBV30; D gene: -; J gene: TRBJ1-1; CDR3 protein: CAWSSTTNTEAFF; CDR3 DNA: TGTGCCTGGAGTAGTACGACGAACACTGAAGCTTTCTTT
clone size: -; V gene: TRBV14; D gene: -; J gene: TRBJ2-7; CDR3 protein: CASSRELRVPSYEQYF; CDR3 DNA: TGTGCCAGCAGCCGAGAACTCAGGGTACCCTCCTACGAGCAGTACTTC
clone size: once; V gene: TRBV5-4; D gene: -; J gene: TRBJ2-1; CDR3 protein: CASSFGLNTNEQFF; CDR3 DNA: TGTGCCAGCAGCTTCGGACTGAATACCAATGAGCAGTTCTTC
clone size: -; V gene: TRBV30; D gene: TRBD1; J gene: TRBJ2-7; CDR3 protein: CAWATGTGGNEQYF; CDR3 DNA: TGTGCCTGGGCCACCGGGACAGGGGGCAACGAGCAGTACTTC
clone size: -; V gene: TRBV9; D gene: -; J gene: TRBJ2-2; CDR3 protein: CASTLNTGELFF; CDR3 DNA: TGTGCCAGCACCCTAAACACCGGGGAGCTGTTTTTT
clone size: -; V gene: TRBV5-8; D gene: -; J gene: TRBJ1-5; CDR3 protein: CASSWGRMSSGNQPQHF; CDR3 DNA: TGTGCCAGCAGCTGGGGACGGATGAGCTCTGGCAATCAGCCCCAGCATTTT
clone size: -; V gene: TRBV6-5; D gene: -; J gene: TRBJ1-2; CDR3 protein: CASSPGRANYGYTF; CDR3 DNA: TGTGCCAGCAGTCCGGGACGCGCTAACTATGGCTACACCTTC
clone size: -; V gene: TRBV30; D gene: -; J gene: TRBJ2-7; CDR3 protein: CAWSVRGLLSYEQYF; CDR3 DNA: TGTGCCTGGAGTGTACGTGGACTCCTCTCCTACGAGCAGTACTTC
clone size: -; V gene: TRBV5-4; D gene: TRBD1; J gene: TRBJ2-1; CDR3 protein: CASSSRQGSYNEQFF; CDR3 DNA: TGTGCCAGCAGCTCTAGACAGGGTTCCTACAATGAGCAGTTCTTC
clone size: -; V gene: TRBV3-1/TRBV3-2; D gene: -; J gene: TRBJ2-5; CDR3 protein: CASSPQGREETQYF; CDR3 DNA: TGTGCCAGCAGCCCCCAGGGACGGGAAGAGACCCAGTACTTC
clone size: -; V gene: TRBV19; D gene: TRBD1; J gene: TRBJ1-5; CDR3 protein: CASSRDRERNQPQHF; CDR3 DNA: TGTGCCAGTAGCCGGGACAGGGAGCGCAATCAGCCCCAGCATTTT
clone size: -; V gene: TRBV5-1; D gene: -; J gene: TRBJ2-7; CDR3 protein: CASSLAVQRAYEQYF; CDR3 DNA: TGCGCCAGCAGCTTGGCCGTACAGCGCGCCTACGAGCAGTACTTC
clone size: once; V gene: TRBV19; D gene: -; J gene: TRBJ1-5; CDR3 protein: CASSREGPRYNQPQHF; CDR3 DNA: TGTGCCAGTAGTCGAGAGGGCCCGAGGTACAATCAGCCCCAGCATTTT
clone size: -; V gene: TRBV6-5; D gene: -; J gene: TRBJ1-1; CDR3 protein: CASSSGQPNTEAFF; CDR3 DNA: TGTGCCAGCAGTTCTGGCCAGCCCAACACTGAAGCTTTCTTT
clone size: -; V gene: TRBV7-3; D gene: TRBD2; J gene: TRBJ2-1; CDR3 protein: CASRLTSGEPYNEQFF; CDR3 DNA: TGTGCCAGCAGACTAACTAGCGGGGAACCATACAATGAGCAGTTCTTC
clone size: -; V gene: TRBV11-2; D gene: -; J gene: TRBJ1-4; CDR3 protein: CASSLVGSTGEKLFF; CDR3 DNA: TGTGCCAGCAGCTTAGTGGGTTCGACCGGAGAAAAACTGTTTTTT
clone size: -; V gene: TRBV5-1; D gene: -; J gene: TRBJ1-3; CDR3 protein: CASSSSTGSGNTIYF; CDR3 DNA: TGCGCCAGCAGCTCCAGCACAGGTTCTGGAAACACCATATATTTT
clone size: -; V gene: TRBV29-1; D gene: -; J gene: TRBJ1-2; CDR3 protein: CSVERVPTVKGYTF; CDR3 DNA: TGCAGCGTTGAACGGGTTCCCACTGTGAAAGGCTACACCTTC
clone size: once; V gene: TRBV5-6; D gene: TRBD1; J gene: TRBJ2-5; CDR3 protein: CASSLVTGGYETQYF; CDR3 DNA: TGTGCCAGCAGCTTGGTTACAGGGGGGTATGAGACCCAGTACTTC
clone size: -; V gene: TRBV7-9; D gene: TRBD2; J gene: TRBJ2-5; CDR3 protein: CASSDPTSGNSQETQYF; CDR3 DNA: TGTGCCAGCAGCGACCCAACTAGCGGGAATTCCCAAGAGACCCAGTACTTC
clone size: -; V gene: TRBV19; D gene: -; J gene: TRBJ1-2; CDR3 protein: CASIGESTGYGYTF; CDR3 DNA: TGTGCCAGCATTGGGGAAAGCACAGGGTATGGCTACACCTTC